The rows below give T cell receptor beta chains drawn from one sample of a study of T cell repertoires in cytomegalovirus infection. TCRdb itself ran the reads through MiXCR, one entry per CDR3 protein. The sample shows approximately 250,000 distinct CDR3 sequences, roughly 9% of them seen only once. Sequenced: PBMCs. The receptors derive from a human donor in good health (CMV status not recorded). Some clones in this sample may be carry-over from other donors' samples. Each CDR3 is given without its conserved first and last residue. Size values are once, few and many counts, or a class for expanded clones, and some rows have none.

j_call clone_size v_call cdr3_aa
TRBJ1-5 few TRBV6-2/TRBV6-3 ATKWDNRDFQPQH
TRBJ1-4 - TRBV12-3/TRBV12-4 ASSLGRGAGEKLF
TRBJ1-1 many TRBV7-2 ASSLVGRAGGEAF
TRBJ1-4 many TRBV29-1 SVGAQGEKLF
TRBJ2-7 - TRBV28 ASSSLGVAVGFR
TRBJ1-6 many TRBV19 ASKDNRDFSSPLH
TRBJ2-7 once TRBV20-1 SAGRQGSREQY
TRBJ2-5 few TRBV7-9 ASSLARLDQETQY
TRBJ1-2 many TRBV7-6 ASSLGTGPNYGYT
TRBJ1-4 many TRBV6-6 ASSFPSGGEKLF
TRBJ2-7 many TRBV7-2 ASGIQGKGAYEQY
TRBJ2-6 many TRBV28 ASSLQGNSGANVLT
TRBJ2-7 few TRBV2 ASTLDRGFVYEQY
TRBJ1-2 few TRBV7-9 ASSLAGVDTGYT
TRBJ2-1 many TRBV7-3 ASSLIGQGAAEQF
TRBJ2-5 many TRBV6-5 ASSYRGDREETQY
TRBJ2-7 few TRBV5-6 ASSLGALEQY
TRBJ2-6 many TRBV6-2/TRBV6-3 ATQLSSGANVLT
TRBJ1-5 few TRBV19 ASSPLRDRVMGNQPQH
TRBJ2-2 - TRBV4-1 ASSQETGLADIFKLF
TRBJ2-5 - TRBV29-1 SVLSTEQETQY
TRBJ2-7 many TRBV11-2 ASSEAGIQY
TRBJ1-3 - TRBV20-1 SARTGGVGNTIY
TRBJ2-3 few TRBV24-1 ATSDAGTSGSRVHTDTQY
TRBJ1-5 many TRBV5-1 ASSLTGAGNQPQH
TRBJ1-1 many TRBV7-2 ASSFQPGTEAF
TRBJ2-1 many TRBV10-3 AISESVGRGEQF
TRBJ2-1 many TRBV7-2 ASRWDYHNNEQF
TRBJ2-5 many TRBV7-2 ASSLPSGTETQY
TRBJ2-4 - TRBV6-2/TRBV6-3 ASGSDRVGQLAKNIQY
TRBJ2-3 many TRBV7-2 ASSEGGLAGTDTQY
TRBJ2-5 many TRBV28 ASSLSRYSETQY